These T cell receptor beta chains were read from a single sample in a study of T-cell memory formation after mild COVID-19. From the 5' RACE reads, TCRdb called clonotypes with MiXCR, one entry per CDR3 protein. The sample yields approximately 260,000 distinct CDR3 sequences, roughly 18% seen once. Sequencing input: PBMCs or a T cell subset sorted from them (not recorded which). The receptors come from a man aged 18 to 30 who had mild COVID-19 (a few samples of this study predate the infection). Cell type and time point are not known. CDR3s include the opening cysteine and the closing phenylalanine or tryptophan. Each record gives: V gene, D gene, J gene, CDR3 length, clone size, CDR3 DNA, CDR3 protein. The D gene is left open where the match is weak. Expanded clones are given a class, and other clones once, few, many or no size at all.

v_gene: TRBV7-2; d_gene: -; j_gene: TRBJ2-3; len: 15; abundance: -; CDR3nt: TGTGCCAGCAGCCTCTCATCACCGGGCCGAGATACGCAGTATTTT; CDR3aa: CASSLSSPGRDTQYF
v_gene: TRBV20-1; d_gene: -; j_gene: TRBJ1-5; len: 12; abundance: once; CDR3nt: TGCAGTGCTAGTGGTGGTGAGCAGCCCCAGCATTTT; CDR3aa: CSASGGEQPQHF
v_gene: TRBV20-1; d_gene: -; j_gene: TRBJ1-2; len: 12; abundance: few; CDR3nt: TGCAGTGCTAGCAGGCCCCCATATGGCTACACCTTC; CDR3aa: CSASRPPYGYTF
v_gene: TRBV29-1; d_gene: -; j_gene: TRBJ1-1; len: 13; abundance: few; CDR3nt: TGCAGCGTTGGGGGCCGGGCCAACACTGAAGCTTTCTTT; CDR3aa: CSVGGRANTEAFF
v_gene: TRBV5-1; d_gene: -; j_gene: TRBJ1-2; len: 16; abundance: many; CDR3nt: TGCGCCAGCAGCTTATCAACCGGGACTTCTAACTATGGCTACACCTTC; CDR3aa: CASSLSTGTSNYGYTF
v_gene: TRBV5-1; d_gene: -; j_gene: TRBJ2-5; len: 14; abundance: few; CDR3nt: TGCGCCAGCAGCTTGGATCCTGCAAAAGAGACCCAGTACTTC; CDR3aa: CASSLDPAKETQYF
v_gene: TRBV20-1; d_gene: TRBD1; j_gene: TRBJ2-7; len: 14; abundance: few; CDR3nt: TGCAGTGCTAAGCCCATTGACAGGGCCGGGGAGCAGTACTTC; CDR3aa: CSAKPIDRAGEQYF
v_gene: TRBV4-1; d_gene: -; j_gene: TRBJ2-3; len: 16; abundance: -; CDR3nt: TGCGCCAGCAGCCAAGAACTAGCTGGTAACACAGATACGCAGTATTTT; CDR3aa: CASSQELAGNTDTQYF
v_gene: TRBV28; d_gene: -; j_gene: TRBJ2-1; len: 13; abundance: -; CDR3nt: TGTGCCAGCAGGCCGGGACCTTACAATGAGCAGTTCTTC; CDR3aa: CASRPGPYNEQFF
v_gene: TRBV7-8; d_gene: TRBD1; j_gene: TRBJ1-1; len: 16; abundance: -; CDR3nt: TGTGCCAGCAGCACTTTACAGGGGCATCCGAACACTGAAGCTTTCTTT; CDR3aa: CASSTLQGHPNTEAFF
v_gene: TRBV7-9; d_gene: TRBD2; j_gene: TRBJ2-1; len: 15; abundance: many; CDR3nt: TGTGCCAGCAGCAAACTAGCGGGCCCGTACAATGAGCAGTTCTTC; CDR3aa: CASSKLAGPYNEQFF
v_gene: TRBV6-2/TRBV6-3; d_gene: -; j_gene: TRBJ2-7; len: 12; abundance: few; CDR3nt: TGTGCCAGCAAAGCCTACAGGTACGAGCAGTACTTC; CDR3aa: CASKAYRYEQYF
v_gene: TRBV28; d_gene: -; j_gene: TRBJ2-1; len: 14; abundance: -; CDR3nt: TGTGCCAGCAGTTTAACCCCTAAACGGGATGAGCAGTTCTTC; CDR3aa: CASSLTPKRDEQFF
v_gene: TRBV20-1; d_gene: TRBD1; j_gene: TRBJ2-7; len: 14; abundance: few; CDR3nt: TGCAGTGCTAGGACCGGGACAGGGGAACACGAGCAGTACTTC; CDR3aa: CSARTGTGEHEQYF
v_gene: TRBV19; d_gene: TRBD2; j_gene: TRBJ2-1; len: 15; abundance: -; CDR3nt: TGTGCCACTTCGCCTGTAGCGGGCTCCTACAATGAGCAGTTCTTC; CDR3aa: CATSPVAGSYNEQFF
v_gene: TRBV7-2; d_gene: -; j_gene: TRBJ2-7; len: 14; abundance: -; CDR3nt: TGTGCCAGCAGCTTCGCGGTAGGGTCCTACGAGCAGTACTTC; CDR3aa: CASSFAVGSYEQYF
v_gene: TRBV4-2; d_gene: TRBD1; j_gene: TRBJ1-6; len: 15; abundance: -; CDR3nt: TGTGCCAGCAGCCAACAGGGACAGGGGGTTCGACCCCTCCACTTT; CDR3aa: CASSQQGQGVRPLHF
v_gene: TRBV4-1; d_gene: TRBD1; j_gene: TRBJ1-1; len: 15; abundance: -; CDR3nt: TGCGCCAGCAGCCAGCTCCGGGACAGGGGGTCTGAAGCTTTCTTT; CDR3aa: CASSQLRDRGSEAFF
v_gene: TRBV6-6; d_gene: TRBD1; j_gene: TRBJ1-5; len: 13; abundance: -; CDR3nt: TGTGCCAGCAGGACAGGGATGGATCAGCCCCAGCATTTT; CDR3aa: CASRTGMDQPQHF
v_gene: TRBV7-2; d_gene: -; j_gene: TRBJ2-1; len: 12; abundance: few; CDR3nt: TGTGCCAGCAGCTACAGGGTCCATGAGCAGTTCTTC; CDR3aa: CASSYRVHEQFF
v_gene: TRBV5-1; d_gene: TRBD1; j_gene: TRBJ2-5; len: 14; abundance: -; CDR3nt: TGCGCCAGCAGCTTTACAGGGGGCGAAGAGACCCAGTACTTC; CDR3aa: CASSFTGGEETQYF
v_gene: TRBV12-5; d_gene: -; j_gene: TRBJ2-7; len: 13; abundance: few; CDR3nt: TGTGCTAGTGGTTTAGGGCCGTCTTTAGAGCAGTACTTC; CDR3aa: CASGLGPSLEQYF
v_gene: TRBV5-1; d_gene: -; j_gene: TRBJ2-5; len: 14; abundance: many; CDR3nt: TGCGCCAGCAGCTTGGCCGGGGGCGGAGAGACCCAGTACTTC; CDR3aa: CASSLAGGGETQYF
v_gene: TRBV12-3/TRBV12-4; d_gene: -; j_gene: TRBJ2-5; len: 14; abundance: -; CDR3nt: TGTGCCAGCAGTTTAGGACAGACCCAAGAGACCCAGTACTTC; CDR3aa: CASSLGQTQETQYF
v_gene: TRBV7-9; d_gene: TRBD1; j_gene: TRBJ1-5; len: 15; abundance: few; CDR3nt: TGTGCCAGCAGCGGACAGGGGGCGCGCAATCAGCCCCAGCATTTT; CDR3aa: CASSGQGARNQPQHF
v_gene: TRBV2; d_gene: -; j_gene: TRBJ2-1; len: 12; abundance: -; CDR3nt: TGTGCCAGCAGTGAACTGGCTAGGGAGCAGTTCTTC; CDR3aa: CASSELAREQFF
v_gene: TRBV6-1; d_gene: -; j_gene: TRBJ2-2; len: 14; abundance: few; CDR3nt: TGTGCCAGCATCCCAGGCAGCAACACCGGGGAGCTGTTTTTT; CDR3aa: CASIPGSNTGELFF
v_gene: TRBV29-1; d_gene: -; j_gene: TRBJ2-3; len: 16; abundance: few; CDR3nt: TGCAGCGTTCGGATTATCCCTCCAACTAGCACAGATACGCAGTATTTT; CDR3aa: CSVRIIPPTSTDTQYF
v_gene: TRBV12-3/TRBV12-4; d_gene: TRBD1; j_gene: TRBJ2-5; len: 14; abundance: -; CDR3nt: TGTGCCAGCAGAAGACAGGGGGCAGGGGAGACCCAGTACTTC; CDR3aa: CASRRQGAGETQYF
v_gene: TRBV7-2; d_gene: -; j_gene: TRBJ2-3; len: 13; abundance: few; CDR3nt: TGTGCCAGCAGCCGACCGGAGCCCGATACGCAGTATTTT; CDR3aa: CASSRPEPDTQYF
v_gene: TRBV12-3/TRBV12-4; d_gene: -; j_gene: TRBJ2-7; len: 14; abundance: many; CDR3nt: TGTGCCAGCAGTTCAGGGACCGGGTTCTACGAGCAGTACTTC; CDR3aa: CASSSGTGFYEQYF
v_gene: TRBV5-1; d_gene: -; j_gene: TRBJ2-1; len: 13; abundance: -; CDR3nt: TGCGCCAGCATGACAGGGAGGCGGAATGAGCAGTTCTTC; CDR3aa: CASMTGRRNEQFF
v_gene: TRBV5-4; d_gene: -; j_gene: TRBJ1-1; len: 14; abundance: -; CDR3nt: TGTGCCAGCAGCATTGGGACGGTAAACACTGAAGCTTTCTTT; CDR3aa: CASSIGTVNTEAFF
v_gene: TRBV7-9; d_gene: -; j_gene: TRBJ2-3; len: 15; abundance: -; CDR3nt: TGTGCCAGCAGCCCCCCAGGGGGGTGGACAGATACGCAGTATTTT; CDR3aa: CASSPPGGWTDTQYF
v_gene: TRBV21-1; d_gene: -; j_gene: TRBJ1-1; len: 16; abundance: -; CDR3nt: TGTGCCAGCAGCAAAGCTCGGCAGGTATCGACCACTGAAGCTTTCTTT; CDR3aa: CASSKARQVSTTEAFF
v_gene: TRBV20-1; d_gene: -; j_gene: TRBJ2-7; len: 16; abundance: -; CDR3nt: TGCAGTGCTAGACCATCAACTCTGAGGGGGTACTACGAGCAGTACTTC; CDR3aa: CSARPSTLRGYYEQYF
v_gene: TRBV30; d_gene: -; j_gene: TRBJ1-2; len: 11; abundance: -; CDR3nt: TGTGCCTGGAAGCTCGGGATCGGCTACACCTTC; CDR3aa: CAWKLGIGYTF
v_gene: TRBV9; d_gene: -; j_gene: TRBJ2-7; len: 17; abundance: -; CDR3nt: TGTGCCAGCAGCGCCCGAGGTGTCGGGGCCCCGGGCTACGAGCAGTACTTC; CDR3aa: CASSARGVGAPGYEQYF
v_gene: TRBV12-3/TRBV12-4; d_gene: -; j_gene: TRBJ2-3; len: 13; abundance: few; CDR3nt: TGTGCCAGCAGCCCGTCCTGGGCAGATACGCAGTATTTT; CDR3aa: CASSPSWADTQYF